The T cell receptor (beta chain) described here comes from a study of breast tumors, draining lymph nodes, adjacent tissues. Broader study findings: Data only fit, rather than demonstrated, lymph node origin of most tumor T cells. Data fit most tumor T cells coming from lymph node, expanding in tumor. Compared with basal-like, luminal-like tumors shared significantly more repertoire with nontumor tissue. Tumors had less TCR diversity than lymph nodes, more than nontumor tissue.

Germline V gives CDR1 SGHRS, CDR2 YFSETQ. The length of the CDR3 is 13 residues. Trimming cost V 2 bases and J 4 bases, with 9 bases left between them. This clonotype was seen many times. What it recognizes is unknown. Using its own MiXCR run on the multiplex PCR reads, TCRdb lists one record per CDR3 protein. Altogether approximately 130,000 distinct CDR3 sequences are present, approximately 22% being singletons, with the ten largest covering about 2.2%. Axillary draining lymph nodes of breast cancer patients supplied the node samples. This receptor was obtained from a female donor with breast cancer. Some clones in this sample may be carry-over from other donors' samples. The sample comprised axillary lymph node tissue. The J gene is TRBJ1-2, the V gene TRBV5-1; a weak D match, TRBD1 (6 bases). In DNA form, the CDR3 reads TGCGCCAGCAGCTTCCAGGACAGCTATGGCTACACCTTC. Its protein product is CASSFQDSYGYTF.